These T cell receptor beta chains were read from a single sample in a study of beta chain features in type 1 diabetes. Using immunoSEQ multiplex PCR, the repertoire was profiled, and TCRdb retains in-frame clones only, with some absent. The sample holds a few hundred thousand clones; around 12% are singletons and the top ten take around 0.01%. Sequencing was done on a sample of naive CD4+ T cells from blood. These receptors were taken from a woman between 18 and 30 years old with type 1 diabetes. CDR3s include the opening cysteine and the closing phenylalanine or tryptophan. The D gene is left open where the match is weak. Only some rows state a clone size, as once, few, many or a class for expanded clones.

TRBJ1-4 - TRBV28 once CASLSANEKLFF TGTGCCAGTTTATCAGCTAATGAAAAACTGTTTTTT
TRBJ2-1 - TRBV5-1 - CASSLVGPQTLLDEQFF TGCGCCAGCAGCTTGGTGGGGCCTCAGACCCTTCTCGATGAGCAGTTCTTC
TRBJ2-5 - TRBV5-4 few CASRRTGEGETQYF TGTGCCAGCAGGCGGACGGGAGAGGGGGAGACCCAGTACTTC
TRBJ2-1 TRBD2 TRBV27 - CASSLRRLAGPSAQNEQFF TGTGCCAGCAGTTTACGGCGTCTAGCGGGTCCCTCCGCCCAAAATGAGCAGTTCTTC
TRBJ2-6 - TRBV5-8 - CASSLGLAGANVLTF TGTGCCAGCAGCTTGGGACTAGCTGGGGCCAACGTCCTGACTTTC
TRBJ1-1 - TRBV5-1 - CASSLRQANTEAFF TGCGCCAGCAGCTTGCGGCAGGCGAACACTGAAGCTTTCTTT
TRBJ1-1 - TRBV11-2 - CASSLSGREAFF TGTGCCAGCAGCTTATCAGGTCGTGAAGCTTTCTTT
TRBJ2-7 - TRBV28 - CASNGGGPYEQYF TGTGCCAGCAACGGGGGTGGACCCTACGAGCAGTACTTC
TRBJ2-7 - TRBV5-4 - CASSPSGSTYEQYF TGTGCCAGCAGCCCTTCGGGGAGTACCTACGAGCAGTACTTC
TRBJ2-1 - TRBV6-6 few CASTALTAGNEQFF TGTGCCAGCACCGCTCTAACAGCGGGTAATGAGCAGTTCTTC
TRBJ2-1 - TRBV5-4 - CASRRGEQQFF TGTGCCAGCCGACGGGGAGAGCAGCAGTTCTTC
TRBJ2-4 - TRBV19 few CASSNDQVAKNIQYF TGTGCCAGTAGCAACGACCAGGTTGCCAAAAACATTCAGTACTTC
TRBJ2-4 - TRBV9 few CASSVRGDLAKNIQYF TGTGCCAGCAGCGTTCGAGGAGACCTAGCCAAAAACATTCAGTACTTC
TRBJ2-5 - TRBV25-1 - CASSEYRGVVQETQYF TGTGCCAGCAGTGAATATCGCGGGGTCGTTCAAGAGACCCAGTACTTC
TRBJ1-2 - TRBV15 few CATSSRVLDGYTF TGTGCCACCAGCAGCAGGGTCCTGGATGGCTACACCTTC
TRBJ2-7 TRBD1 TRBV6-6 few CATTKDRSISYEQYF TGTGCCACTACGAAGGACAGGTCGATTTCCTACGAGCAGTACTTC
TRBJ2-5 TRBD2 TRBV9 - CASSVLAGVRETQYF TGTGCCAGCAGCGTACTAGCGGGAGTGAGAGAGACCCAGTACTTC
TRBJ1-4 - TRBV7-9 - CASSLGWGVRDEKLFF TGTGCCAGCAGCTTAGGATGGGGGGTACGAGATGAAAAACTGTTTTTT
TRBJ2-2 TRBD2 TRBV11-2 few CASSLQSGSSGELFF TGTGCCAGCAGCTTACAAAGCGGGAGTTCCGGGGAGCTGTTTTTT
TRBJ1-4 TRBD1 TRBV7-6 few CASSANRGNRATNEKLFF TGTGCCAGCAGCGCCAACAGGGGGAATCGGGCAACTAATGAAAAACTGTTTTTT
TRBJ1-1 TRBD1 TRBV25-1 - CASKGQGGMNTEAFF TGTGCCAGCAAGGGACAGGGGGGTATGAACACTGAAGCTTTCTTT